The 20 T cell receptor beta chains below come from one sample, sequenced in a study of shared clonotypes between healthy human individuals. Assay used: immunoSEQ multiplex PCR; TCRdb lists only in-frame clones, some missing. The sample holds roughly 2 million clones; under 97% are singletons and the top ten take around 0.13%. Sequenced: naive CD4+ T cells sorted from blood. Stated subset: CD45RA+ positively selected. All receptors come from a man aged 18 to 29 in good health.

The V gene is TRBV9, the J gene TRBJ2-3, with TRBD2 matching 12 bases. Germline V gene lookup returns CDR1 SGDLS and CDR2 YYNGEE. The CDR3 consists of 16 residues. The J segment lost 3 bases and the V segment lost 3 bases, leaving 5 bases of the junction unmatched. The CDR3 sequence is CASSATTSGRTDTQYF. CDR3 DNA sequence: TGTGCCAGCAGCGCTACGACTAGCGGGAGAACAGATACGCAGTATTTT.

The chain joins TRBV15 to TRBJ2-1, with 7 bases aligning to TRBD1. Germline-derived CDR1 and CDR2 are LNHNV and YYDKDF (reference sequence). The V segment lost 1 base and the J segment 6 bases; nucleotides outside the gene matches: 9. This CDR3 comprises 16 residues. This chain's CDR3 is CATSRGGTVKANEQFF. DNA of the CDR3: TGTGCCACCAGCAGAGGAGGGACAGTGAAGGCCAATGAGCAGTTCTTC.

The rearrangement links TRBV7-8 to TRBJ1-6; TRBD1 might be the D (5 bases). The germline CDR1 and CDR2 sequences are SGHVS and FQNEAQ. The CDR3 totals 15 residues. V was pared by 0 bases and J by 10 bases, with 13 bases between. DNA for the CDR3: TGTGCCAGCAGCTTAGCCACAGGAGTCGCGTCACCCCTCCACTTT. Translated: CASSLATGVASPLHF.

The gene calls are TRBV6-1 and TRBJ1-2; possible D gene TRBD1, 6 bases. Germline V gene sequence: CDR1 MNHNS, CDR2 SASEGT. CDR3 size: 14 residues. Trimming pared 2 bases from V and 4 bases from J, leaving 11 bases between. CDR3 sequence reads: CASSERGGTYGYTF. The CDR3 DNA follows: TGTGCCAGCAGTGAACGGGGGGGCACCTATGGCTACACCTTC.

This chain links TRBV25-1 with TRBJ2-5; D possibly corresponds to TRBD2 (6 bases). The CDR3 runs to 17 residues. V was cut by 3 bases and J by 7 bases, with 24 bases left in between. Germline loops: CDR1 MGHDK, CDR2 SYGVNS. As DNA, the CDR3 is TGTGCCAGCAGTGAGAGGTCGGGACTGCCTTTAGTCGGGACCCAGTACTTC. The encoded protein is CASSERSGLPLVGTQYF. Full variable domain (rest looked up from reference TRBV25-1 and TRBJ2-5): EADIYQTPRYLVIGTGKKITLECSQTMGHDKMYWYQQDPGMELHLIHYSYGVNSTEKGDLSSESTVSRIRTEHFPLTLESARPSHTSQYLCASSERSGLPLVGTQYFGPGTRLLVL.

CDR3 nucleotide sequence: TGTGCCAGAAGCTTGGCTTTGTTTACAGATGGCTACACCTTC. Translated, it gives CARSLALFTDGYTF. The chain is built from TRBV5-3 and TRBJ1-2, with no clear D. TRBV5-3 is designated an ORF whose function remains uncertain. This CDR3 region has 14 residues. Trimming removed 0 bases from V and 6 bases from J, with 12 bases in between.

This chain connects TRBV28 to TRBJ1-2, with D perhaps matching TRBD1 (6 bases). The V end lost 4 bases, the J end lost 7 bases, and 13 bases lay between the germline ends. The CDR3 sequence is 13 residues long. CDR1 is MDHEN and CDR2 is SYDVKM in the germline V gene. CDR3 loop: CASSYRDLGGYTF. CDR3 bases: TGTGCCAGCAGTTACAGGGACCTGGGTGGCTACACCTTC.

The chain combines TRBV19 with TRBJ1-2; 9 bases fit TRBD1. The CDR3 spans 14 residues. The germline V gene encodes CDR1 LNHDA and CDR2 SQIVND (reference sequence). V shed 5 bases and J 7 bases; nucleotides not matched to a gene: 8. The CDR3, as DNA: TGTGCCAGTAGTGCCCTGGACAGGGGATCTGGCTACACCTTC. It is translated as CASSALDRGSGYTF.

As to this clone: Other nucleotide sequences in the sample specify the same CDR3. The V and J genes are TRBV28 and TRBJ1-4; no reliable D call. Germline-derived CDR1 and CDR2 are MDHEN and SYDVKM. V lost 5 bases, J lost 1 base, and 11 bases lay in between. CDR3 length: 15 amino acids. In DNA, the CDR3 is TGTGCCAGCAGTGCCACCGGGCTAACTAATGAAAAACTGTTTTTT. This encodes CASSATGLTNEKLFF.

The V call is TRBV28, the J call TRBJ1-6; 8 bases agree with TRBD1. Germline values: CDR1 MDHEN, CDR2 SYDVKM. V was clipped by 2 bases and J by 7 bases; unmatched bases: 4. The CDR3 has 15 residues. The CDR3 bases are TGTGCCAGCAGTTTAGAAGGGACAGGCAATTCACCCCTCCACTTT. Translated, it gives CASSLEGTGNSPLHF.

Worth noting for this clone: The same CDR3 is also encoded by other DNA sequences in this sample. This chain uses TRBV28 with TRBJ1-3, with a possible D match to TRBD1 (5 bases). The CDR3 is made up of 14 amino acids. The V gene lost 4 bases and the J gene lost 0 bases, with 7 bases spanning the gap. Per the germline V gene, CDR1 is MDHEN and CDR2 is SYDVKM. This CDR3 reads CASSSGGSGNTIYF. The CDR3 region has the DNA TGTGCCAGCAGTTCGGGGGGCTCTGGAAACACCATATATTTT. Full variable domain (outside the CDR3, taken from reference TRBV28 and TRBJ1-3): DVKVTQSSRYLVKRTGEKVFLECVQDMDHENMFWYRQDPGLGLRLIYFSYDVKMKEKGDIPEGYSVSREKKERFSLILESASTNQTSMYLCASSSGGSGNTIYFGEGSWLTVV.

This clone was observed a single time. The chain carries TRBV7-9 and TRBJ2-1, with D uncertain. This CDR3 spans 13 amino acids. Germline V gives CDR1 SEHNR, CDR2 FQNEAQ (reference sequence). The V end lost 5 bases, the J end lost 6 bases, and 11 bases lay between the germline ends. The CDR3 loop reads CASSRTPTNEQFF. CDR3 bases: TGTGCCAGCAGCCGGACCCCGACCAATGAGCAGTTCTTC.

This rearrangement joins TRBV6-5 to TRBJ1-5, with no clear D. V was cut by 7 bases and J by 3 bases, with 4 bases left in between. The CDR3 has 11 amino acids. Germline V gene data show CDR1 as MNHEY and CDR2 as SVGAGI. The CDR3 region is CASTFNQPQHF. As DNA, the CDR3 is TGTGCCAGCACGTTCAATCAGCCCCAGCATTTT.

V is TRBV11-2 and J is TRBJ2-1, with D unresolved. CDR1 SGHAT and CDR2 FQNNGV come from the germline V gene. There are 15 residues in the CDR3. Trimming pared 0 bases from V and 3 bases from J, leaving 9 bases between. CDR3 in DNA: TGTGCCAGCAGCTTAGAAGTCACCTTCTACAATGAGCAGTTCTTC. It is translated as CASSLEVTFYNEQFF. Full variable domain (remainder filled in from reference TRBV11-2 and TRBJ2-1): EAGVAQSPRYKIIEKRQSVAFWCNPISGHATLYWYQQILGQGPKLLIQFQNNGVVDDSQLPKDRFSAERLKGVDSTLKIQPAKLEDSAVYLCASSLEVTFYNEQFFGPGTRLTVL.

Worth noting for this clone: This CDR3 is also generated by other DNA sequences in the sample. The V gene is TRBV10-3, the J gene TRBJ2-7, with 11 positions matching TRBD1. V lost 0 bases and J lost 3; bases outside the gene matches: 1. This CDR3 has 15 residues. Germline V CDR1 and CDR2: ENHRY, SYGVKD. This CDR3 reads CAISESGTGGYEQYF. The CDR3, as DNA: TGTGCCATCAGTGAGTCAGGGACAGGGGGCTACGAGCAGTACTTC.

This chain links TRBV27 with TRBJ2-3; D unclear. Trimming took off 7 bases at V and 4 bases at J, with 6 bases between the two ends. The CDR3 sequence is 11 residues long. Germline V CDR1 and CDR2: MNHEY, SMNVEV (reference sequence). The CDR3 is CASIFPDTQYF. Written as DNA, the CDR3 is TGTGCCAGCATATTTCCAGATACGCAGTATTTT.

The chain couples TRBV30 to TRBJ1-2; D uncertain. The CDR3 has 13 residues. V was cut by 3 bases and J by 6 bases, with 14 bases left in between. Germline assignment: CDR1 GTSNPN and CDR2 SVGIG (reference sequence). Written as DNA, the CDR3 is TGTGCCTGGAGCTCGACCCAATACGATGGCTACACCTTC. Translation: CAWSSTQYDGYTF.

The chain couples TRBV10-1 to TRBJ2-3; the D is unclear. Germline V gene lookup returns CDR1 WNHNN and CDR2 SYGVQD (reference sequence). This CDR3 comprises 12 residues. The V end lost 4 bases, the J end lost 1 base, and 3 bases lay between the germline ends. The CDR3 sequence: CASSAGTDTQYF. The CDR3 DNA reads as TGCGCCAGCAGTGCCGGCACAGATACGCAGTATTTT.

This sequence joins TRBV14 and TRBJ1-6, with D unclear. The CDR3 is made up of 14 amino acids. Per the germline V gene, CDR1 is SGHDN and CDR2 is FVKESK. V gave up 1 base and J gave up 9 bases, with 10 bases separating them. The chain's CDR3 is CASSQVLGGSPLHF. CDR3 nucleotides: TGTGCCAGCAGCCAAGTCCTGGGCGGTTCACCCCTCCACTTT.

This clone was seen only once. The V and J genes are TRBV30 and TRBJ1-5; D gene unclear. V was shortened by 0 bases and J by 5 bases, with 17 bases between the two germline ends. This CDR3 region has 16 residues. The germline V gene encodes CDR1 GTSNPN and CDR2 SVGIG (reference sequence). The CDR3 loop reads CAWSVSHGRFDQPQHF. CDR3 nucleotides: TGTGCCTGGAGTGTGTCCCACGGCAGGTTCGATCAGCCCCAGCATTTT.